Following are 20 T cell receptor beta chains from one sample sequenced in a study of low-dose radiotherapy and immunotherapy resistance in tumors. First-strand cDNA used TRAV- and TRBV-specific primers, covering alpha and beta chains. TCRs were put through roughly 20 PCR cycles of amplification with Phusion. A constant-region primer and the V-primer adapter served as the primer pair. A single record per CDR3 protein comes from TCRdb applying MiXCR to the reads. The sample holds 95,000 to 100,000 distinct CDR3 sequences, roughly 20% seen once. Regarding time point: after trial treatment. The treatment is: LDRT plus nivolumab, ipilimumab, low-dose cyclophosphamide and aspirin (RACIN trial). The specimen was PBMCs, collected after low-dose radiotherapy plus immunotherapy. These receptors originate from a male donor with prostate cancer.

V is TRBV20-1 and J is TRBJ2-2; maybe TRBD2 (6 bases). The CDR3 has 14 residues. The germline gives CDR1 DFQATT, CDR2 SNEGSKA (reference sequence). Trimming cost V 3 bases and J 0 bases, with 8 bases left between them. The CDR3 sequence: CSARRGPNTGELFF. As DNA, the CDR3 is TGCAGTGCTAGGCGGGGCCCGAACACCGGGGAGCTGTTTTTT.

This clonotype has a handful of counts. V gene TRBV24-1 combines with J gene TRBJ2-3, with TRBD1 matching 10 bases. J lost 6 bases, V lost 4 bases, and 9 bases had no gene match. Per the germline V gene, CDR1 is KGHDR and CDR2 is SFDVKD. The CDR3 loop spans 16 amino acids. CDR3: CATSDHGTGARDTQYF. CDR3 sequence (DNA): TGTGCCACCAGTGACCACGGGACAGGGGCACGGGATACGCAGTATTTT.

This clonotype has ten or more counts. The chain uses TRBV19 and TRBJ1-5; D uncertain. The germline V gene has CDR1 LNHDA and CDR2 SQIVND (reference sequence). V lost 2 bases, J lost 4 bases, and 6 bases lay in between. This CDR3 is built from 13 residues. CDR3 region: CASSISINQPQHF. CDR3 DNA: TGTGCCAGTAGTATAAGTATAAATCAGCCCCAGCATTTT. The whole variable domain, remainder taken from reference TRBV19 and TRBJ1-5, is DGGITQSPKYLFRKEGQNVTLSCEQNLNHDAMYWYRQDPGQGLRLIYYSQIVNDFQKGDIAEGYSVSREKKESFPLTVTSAQKNPTAFYLCASSISINQPQHFGDGTRLSIL.

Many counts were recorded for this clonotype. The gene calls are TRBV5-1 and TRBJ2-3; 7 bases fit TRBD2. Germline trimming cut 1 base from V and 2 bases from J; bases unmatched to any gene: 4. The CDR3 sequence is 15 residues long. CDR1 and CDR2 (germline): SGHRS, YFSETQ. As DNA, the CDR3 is TGCGCCAGCAGCTTGACTAGCGTTGTCACAGATACGCAGTATTTT. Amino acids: CASSLTSVVTDTQYF.

This CDR3 is CASSGGPAESNEQFF. In nucleotides, the CDR3 is TGTGCCAGCAGTGGGGGGCCCGCAGAAAGCAATGAGCAGTTCTTC. The chain combines TRBV6-6 with TRBJ2-1, with D perhaps assigned TRBD1 or TRBD2 (6 bases each). Germline V gene data show CDR1 as MNHNY and CDR2 as SVGAGI (reference sequence). The V and J ends lost 5 bases and 6 bases respectively, with 17 bases between them. The CDR3 covers 15 residues.

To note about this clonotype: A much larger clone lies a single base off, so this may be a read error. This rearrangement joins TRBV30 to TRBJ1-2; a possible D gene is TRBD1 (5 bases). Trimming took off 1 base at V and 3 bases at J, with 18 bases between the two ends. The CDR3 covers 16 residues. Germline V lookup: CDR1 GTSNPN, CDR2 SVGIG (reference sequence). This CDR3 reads CAWSEDRPGGDYGYTF. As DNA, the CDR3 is TGTGCCTGGAGTGAAGATCGCCCGGGGGGAGACTATGGCTACACCTTC.

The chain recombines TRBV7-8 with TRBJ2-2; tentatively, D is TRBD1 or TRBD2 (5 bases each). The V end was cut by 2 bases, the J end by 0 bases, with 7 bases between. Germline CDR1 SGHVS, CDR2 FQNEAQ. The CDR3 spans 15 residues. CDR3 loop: CASSLRGANTGELFF. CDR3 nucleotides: TGTGCCAGCAGCTTACGGGGCGCGAACACCGGGGAGCTGTTTTTT. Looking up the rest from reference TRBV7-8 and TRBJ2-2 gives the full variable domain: GAGVSQSPRYKVAKRGQDVALRCDPISGHVSLFWYQQALGQGPEFLTYFQNEAQLDKSGLPSDRFFAERPEGSVSTLKIQRTQQEDSAVYLCASSLRGANTGELFFGEGSRLTVL.

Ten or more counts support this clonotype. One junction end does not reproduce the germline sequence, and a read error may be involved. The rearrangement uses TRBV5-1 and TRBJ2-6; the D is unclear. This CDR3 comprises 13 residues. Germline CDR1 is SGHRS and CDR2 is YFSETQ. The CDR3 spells CASSLAGANVLTF. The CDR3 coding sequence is TGTGCCAGCAGCTTGGCCGGGGCCAACGTCCTGACTTTC.

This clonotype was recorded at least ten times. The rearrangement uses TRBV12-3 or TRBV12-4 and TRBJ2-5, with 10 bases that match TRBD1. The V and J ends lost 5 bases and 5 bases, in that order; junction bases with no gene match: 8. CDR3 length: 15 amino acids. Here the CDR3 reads CASSLRTGGRETQYF. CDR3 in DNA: TGTGCCAGCAGTCTCCGGACAGGGGGTAGGGAGACCCAGTACTTC.

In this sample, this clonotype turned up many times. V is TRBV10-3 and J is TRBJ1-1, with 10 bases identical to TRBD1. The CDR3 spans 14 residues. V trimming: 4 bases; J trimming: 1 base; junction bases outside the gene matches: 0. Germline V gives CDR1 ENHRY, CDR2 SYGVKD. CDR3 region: CAISGTGGNTEAFF. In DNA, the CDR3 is TGTGCCATCAGTGGGACAGGGGGGAACACTGAAGCTTTCTTT.

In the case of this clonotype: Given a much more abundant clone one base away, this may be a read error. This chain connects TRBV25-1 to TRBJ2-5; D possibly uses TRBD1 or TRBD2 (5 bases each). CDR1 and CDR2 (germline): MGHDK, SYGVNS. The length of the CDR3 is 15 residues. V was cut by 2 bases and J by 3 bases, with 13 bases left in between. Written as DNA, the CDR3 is TGTGCCAGCAGTGAAGCCTTGGGACGTGAAGAGACCCAGTACTTC. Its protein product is CASSEALGREETQYF.

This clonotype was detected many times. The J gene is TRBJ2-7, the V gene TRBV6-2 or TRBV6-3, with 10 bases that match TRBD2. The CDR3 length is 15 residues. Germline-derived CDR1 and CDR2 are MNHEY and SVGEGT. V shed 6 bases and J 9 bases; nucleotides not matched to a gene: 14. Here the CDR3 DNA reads TGTGCCAGCAGCCGCGGGACTAGCGATGGAGGCGCGCAGTACTTC. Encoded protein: CASSRGTSDGGAQYF.

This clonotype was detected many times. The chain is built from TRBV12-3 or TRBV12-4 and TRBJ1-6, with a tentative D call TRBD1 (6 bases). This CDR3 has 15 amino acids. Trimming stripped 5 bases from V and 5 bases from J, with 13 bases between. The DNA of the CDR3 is TGTGCCAGCAGTCCCGGACAGACTAATAATTCACCCCTCCACTTT. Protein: CASSPGQTNNSPLHF.

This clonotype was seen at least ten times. Here the CDR3 reads CASSLAAPGQAKNIQYF. The CDR3 DNA reads as TGTGCCAGCAGCTTAGCAGCCCCGGGACAGGCCAAAAACATTCAGTACTTC. The chain carries TRBV5-4 and TRBJ2-4; 7 bases line up with TRBD1. With V trimmed by 2 bases and J by 1 base, 9 bases remained unmatched. Germline lookup yields CDR1 SGHNT and CDR2 YYREEE (reference sequence). The CDR3 runs 17 residues.

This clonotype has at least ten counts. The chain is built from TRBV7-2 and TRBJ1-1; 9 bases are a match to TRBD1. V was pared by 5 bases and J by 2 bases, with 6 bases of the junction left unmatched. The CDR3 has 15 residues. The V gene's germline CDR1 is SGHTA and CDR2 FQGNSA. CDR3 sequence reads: CASSLTGGRNTEAFF. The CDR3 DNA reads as TGTGCCAGCAGCCTGACAGGGGGAAGAAACACTGAAGCTTTCTTT.

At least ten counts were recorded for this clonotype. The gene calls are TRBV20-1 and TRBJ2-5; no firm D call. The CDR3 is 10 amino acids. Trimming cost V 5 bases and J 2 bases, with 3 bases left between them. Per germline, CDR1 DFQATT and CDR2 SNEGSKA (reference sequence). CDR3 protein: CSAGQETQYF. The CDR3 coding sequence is TGCAGTGCTGGACAAGAGACCCAGTACTTC.

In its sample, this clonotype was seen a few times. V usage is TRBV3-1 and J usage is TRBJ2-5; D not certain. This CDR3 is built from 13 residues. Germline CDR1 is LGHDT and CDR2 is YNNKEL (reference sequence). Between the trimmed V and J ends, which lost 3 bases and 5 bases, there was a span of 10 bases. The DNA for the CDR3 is TGTGCCAGCAGCCACCGTACCCCGGAGACCCAGTACTTC. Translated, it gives CASSHRTPETQYF.

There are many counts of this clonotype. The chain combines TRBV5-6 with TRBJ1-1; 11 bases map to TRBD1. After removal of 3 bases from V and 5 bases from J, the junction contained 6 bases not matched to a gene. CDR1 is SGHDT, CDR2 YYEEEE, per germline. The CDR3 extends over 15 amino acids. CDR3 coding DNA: TGTGCCAGCAGCTCGGACAGGGGGCATAGGACTGAAGCTTTCTTT. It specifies CASSSDRGHRTEAFF.

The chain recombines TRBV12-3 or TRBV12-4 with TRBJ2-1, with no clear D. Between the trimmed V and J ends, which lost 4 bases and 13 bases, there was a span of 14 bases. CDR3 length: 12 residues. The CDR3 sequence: CASSSLRMNQFF. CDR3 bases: TGTGCCAGCAGTTCTTTACGAATGAATCAGTTCTTC.

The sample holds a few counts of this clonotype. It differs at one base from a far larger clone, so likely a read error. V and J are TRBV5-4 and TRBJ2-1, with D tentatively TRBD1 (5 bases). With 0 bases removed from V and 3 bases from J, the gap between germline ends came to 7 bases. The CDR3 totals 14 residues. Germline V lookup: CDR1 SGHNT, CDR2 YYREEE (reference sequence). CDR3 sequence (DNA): TGTGCCAGCAGCTTGGGACAGAGCTACAATGAGCAGTTCTTC. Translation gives CASSLGQSYNEQFF.